This T cell receptor beta chain was found in a study of blood T cell repertoires in COVID-19. In the study's own analysis: Counts of nucleated cells, estimated from reference gene primer amplification, were obtained. Assay used: immunoSEQ multiplex PCR; TCRdb lists only in-frame clones, some missing. V, J and clone size reflect that table, while D and trimming were determined from the DNA. The data hold about 170,000 clones, with around 87% observed a single time. Patients from Seattle were sampled longitudinally, starting during active infection. The source of this sequence is a man aged 55 to 69 with COVID-19, enrolled during active disease. Sequences were obtained from peripheral blood.

The CDR3 DNA sequence: TGTGCCAGCACTCGACAGGGGAACTATAATTCACCCCTCCACTTT. It yields the protein CASTRQGNYNSPLHF. V is TRBV11-2 and J is TRBJ1-6; 8 bases line up with TRBD1. Germline lookup yields CDR1 SGHAT and CDR2 FQNNGV. With 7 bases clipped from V and 3 bases from J, the junction kept 5 bases outside the gene matches. The CDR3 spans 15 residues. The full variable domain, with the rest looked up from reference TRBV11-2 and TRBJ1-6, is EAGVAQSPRYKIIEKRQSVAFWCNPISGHATLYWYQQILGQGPKLLIQFQNNGVVDDSQLPKDRFSAERLKGVDSTLKIQPAKLEDSAVYLCASTRQGNYNSPLHFGNGTRLTVT.